These 29 T cell receptor beta chains were sequenced from one sample in a study of STAT5B mutations in CD4+ large granular lymphocyte leukemia. TCRdb's copy holds only in-frame clones and misses some; the assay was immunoSEQ multiplex PCR. The sample includes around 43,000 clones, around 85% of them seen just once. The sample was CD4+ T cells from blood buffy coats. These TCRs come from a human donor in good health.

The gene calls are TRBV5-1 and TRBJ1-3; D might be TRBD1 (5 bases). Trimming stripped 0 bases from V and 0 bases from J, with 13 bases between. Germline CDR1 and CDR2: SGHRS and YFSETQ. This CDR3 comprises 17 residues. The CDR3 protein is CASSLASAGSSGNTIYF. DNA for the CDR3: TGCGCCAGCAGCTTGGCCTCGGCAGGGAGCTCTGGAAACACCATATATTTT.

This chain joins TRBV4-3 and TRBJ2-1, with 11 bases that match TRBD2. This CDR3 spans 16 amino acids. Germline CDR1 and CDR2: LGHNA and YSLEER. V lost 1 base to trimming and J lost 7 bases; unmatched junction nucleotides: 6. In DNA form, the CDR3 reads TGCGCCAGCAGCCAAGGAACTAGCGGGAGTTGGAATGAGCAGTTCTTC. Translation gives CASSQGTSGSWNEQFF.

V usage is TRBV15 and J usage is TRBJ2-3, with D possibly TRBD1 on 6 matching bases. CDR1 and CDR2 (germline): LNHNV, YYDKDF (reference sequence). The V gene lost 1 base and the J gene lost 2 bases, with 16 bases spanning the gap. The CDR3 contains 17 residues. In DNA form, the CDR3 reads TGTGCCACCAGCAGAGCTCCCCAAGGGGGTCACACAGATACGCAGTATTTT. Translation gives CATSRAPQGGHTDTQYF. The variable domain in full, completed from reference TRBV15 and TRBJ2-3, reads DAMVIQNPRYQVTQFGKPVTLSCSQTLNHNVMYWYQQKSSQAPKLLFHYYDKDFNNEADTPDNFQSRRPNTSFCFLDIRSPGLGDTAMYLCATSRAPQGGHTDTQYFGPGTRLTVL.

This chain connects TRBV6-5 to TRBJ1-2; D is uncertain. This CDR3 is 13 amino acids long. Trimming took 6 bases from V and 5 from J, leaving 13 bases between them. CDR1 MNHEY and CDR2 SVGAGI come from the germline V gene. As DNA, the CDR3 is TGTGCCAGCAGCCCAAGGTCCGAGTATGGCTACACCTTC. It is translated as CASSPRSEYGYTF.

A few counts support this clone. The genes are TRBV9 and TRBJ1-2; weak D call: TRBD1 (5 bases). This CDR3 is 15 amino acids long. V was clipped by 3 bases and J by 7 bases, with 19 bases between them. CDR1 is SGDLS, CDR2 YYNGEE, per germline. The CDR3 region is CASSGLGTDYAGYTF. CDR3 nucleotides: TGTGCCAGCAGCGGGCTAGGGACGGATTACGCTGGCTACACCTTC.

The chain recombines TRBV13 with TRBJ2-1; the match to TRBD2 covers 10 bases. Germline trimming cut 6 bases from V and 2 bases from J; bases unmatched to any gene: 7. The CDR3 has 16 residues. Germline V CDR1 and CDR2: PRHDT, FYEKMQ (reference sequence). CDR3 coding DNA: TGTGCCAGCAGGAAAGAGCGGGAGGGGGCCTACAATGAGCAGTTCTTC. Protein product: CASRKEREGAYNEQFF.

The gene calls are TRBV5-1 and TRBJ2-5, with D unclear. With 0 bases removed from V and 4 bases from J, the gap between germline ends came to 13 bases. The germline gives CDR1 SGHRS, CDR2 YFSETQ. The CDR3 runs 15 residues. The DNA of the CDR3 is TGCGCCAGCAGCTTGGGGCCCAGCATCCCAGAGACCCAGTACTTC. This gives the protein CASSLGPSIPETQYF.

The chain recombines TRBV9 with TRBJ2-2, with a weak D call TRBD2 (5 bases). CDR3 size: 14 residues. V dropped 4 bases and J dropped 5 bases, with 12 bases sitting between them. CDR1 is SGDLS, CDR2 YYNGEE, per germline. The chain's CDR3 is CASSPLRGTGELFF. The CDR3 DNA reads as TGTGCCAGCAGCCCCCTCCGGGGTACCGGGGAGCTGTTTTTT.

The gene calls are TRBV29-1 and TRBJ2-2; 9 positions match TRBD2. CDR1 SQVTM and CDR2 ANQGSEA come from the germline V gene. The V and J ends lost 6 bases and 5 bases, in that order; junction bases with no gene match: 7. This CDR3 has 14 residues. In DNA form, the CDR3 reads TGCAGCGTACGTAGCGGGAGTAAGACCGGGGAGCTGTTTTTT. Protein sequence: CSVRSGSKTGELFF.

The chain employs TRBV7-6 and TRBJ1-1; 9 bases are shared with TRBD1. Trimming took 4 bases from V and 4 from J; bases not matched to a gene: 4. The CDR3 spans 14 residues. Germline V gene sequence: CDR1 SGHVS, CDR2 FNYEAQ. CDR3 in amino acids: CASSSPGQGTEAFF. CDR3 nucleotide sequence: TGTGCCAGCAGCTCACCGGGACAGGGCACTGAAGCTTTCTTT.

The DNA for the CDR3 is TGTGCCAGCAGCTTCCCTGAGGGCGAGCAGTACTTC. It encodes CASSFPEGEQYF. The chain uses TRBV7-6 and TRBJ2-7; a possible D gene is TRBD2 (5 bases). Germline V gives CDR1 SGHVS, CDR2 FNYEAQ. V shed 3 bases and J shed 6 bases, with 9 bases lying between them. The CDR3 has 12 residues.

The rearrangement uses TRBV2 and TRBJ2-1; 14 bases map to TRBD2. The CDR3 has 17 amino acids. V was clipped by 4 bases and J by 0 bases; unmatched bases: 2. The germline V gene encodes CDR1 SNHLY and CDR2 FYNNEI. In nucleotides, the CDR3 is TGTGCCAGCAGTGGACTAGCGGGAGGGGTCTCCTACAATGAGCAGTTCTTC. Its translation: CASSGLAGGVSYNEQFF.

This sequence joins TRBV28 and TRBJ1-1; 9 nucleotides agree with TRBD1. CDR1 MDHEN and CDR2 SYDVKM come from the germline V gene. This CDR3 is 13 amino acids long. The junction had 6 bases not matched to a gene; V was cut back by 5 bases and J by 8 bases. This chain's CDR3 is CASSTGQGGEAFF. CDR3 DNA sequence: TGTGCCAGCAGTACGGGACAGGGCGGAGAAGCTTTCTTT.

In DNA form, the CDR3 reads TGTGCCACCAGCAGAGATGGGGCTAGTAAGGGCTACGAGCAGTACTTC. Protein: CATSRDGASKGYEQYF. V gene TRBV15 combines with J gene TRBJ2-7, with D tentatively TRBD1 (5 bases). The V end lost 0 bases, the J end lost 3 bases, and 15 bases lay between the germline ends. The CDR3 is 16 residues long. The germline V gene has CDR1 LNHNV and CDR2 YYDKDF (reference sequence).

This clone was detected only a few times. V usage is TRBV18 and J usage is TRBJ2-7; TRBD2 matches at 7 bases. The germline gives CDR1 KGHSH, CDR2 LQKENI. This CDR3 comprises 15 residues. The V and J ends lost 1 base and 9 bases, in that order; junction bases with no gene match: 12. CDR3 nucleotide sequence: TGTGCCAGCTCACCACGGCAGGGAGGGGATAGTGTGCAGTACTTC. Its protein product is CASSPRQGGDSVQYF.

The chain links TRBV10-3 to TRBJ2-6; D gene unclear. V dropped 8 bases and J dropped 1 base, with 15 bases sitting between them. Germline V gene sequence: CDR1 ENHRY, CDR2 SYGVKD. The CDR3 spans 16 residues. The CDR3, as DNA: TGTGCCATCGGTACCACGGCCCGATCTGGGGCCAACGTCCTGACTTTC. Encoded protein: CAIGTTARSGANVLTF.

The chain employs TRBV11-2 and TRBJ2-5; 13 bases are a match to TRBD2. The CDR3 is made up of 16 amino acids. J lost 2 bases, V lost 6 bases, and 6 bases had no gene match. Germline loops: CDR1 SGHAT, CDR2 FQNNGV. In DNA, the CDR3 is TGTGCCAGCAGTTCCGGGACTAGCGGGGTTCAAGAGACCCAGTACTTC. This sequence encodes CASSSGTSGVQETQYF.

The CDR3 spells CASCSGDSGNTIYF. CDR3 DNA: TGCGCCAGCTGCTCAGGGGACTCTGGAAACACCATATATTTT. V gene TRBV10-1 combines with J gene TRBJ1-3, with a weak D call TRBD1 (6 bases). V was pared by 8 bases and J by 0 bases, with 11 bases between. The CDR3 spans 14 residues. Germline values: CDR1 WNHNN, CDR2 SYGVQD (reference sequence).

The chain recombines TRBV7-2 with TRBJ2-1; the match to TRBD2 covers 11 bases. The germline CDR1 and CDR2 sequences are SGHTA and FQGNSA. There are 16 residues in the CDR3. The ends lost 1 base at V and 9 bases at J; junction bases unmatched: 8. The CDR3 DNA reads TGTGCCAGCAGCTTAGAGGGTAGCGGGAGGGCCGGTGAGCAGTTCTTC. This translates into CASSLEGSGRAGEQFF.

CDR3 sequence: CASKKLAVHNTGELFF. Here the CDR3 DNA reads TGTGCCAGTAAGAAACTAGCGGTCCACAACACCGGGGAGCTGTTTTTT. V and J are TRBV19 and TRBJ2-2; 8 bases align to TRBD2. The CDR3 has 16 amino acids. In germline, CDR1 is LNHDA, CDR2 SQIVND (reference sequence). Germline trimming cut 7 bases from V and 2 bases from J; bases unmatched to any gene: 9.

Only one count was recorded for this clone. The gene calls are TRBV6-1 and TRBJ1-2; D gene ambiguous. Germline V gene lookup returns CDR1 MNHNS and CDR2 SASEGT. The ends were cut back, 6 bases at V and 0 bases at J, with 14 bases in the middle. This CDR3 spans 15 amino acids. In DNA form, the CDR3 reads TGTGCCAGCAGATCGGAAGCGAGCGCTAACTATGGCTACACCTTC. Protein product: CASRSEASANYGYTF.

This rearrangement joins TRBV6-1 to TRBJ1-5; D call uncertain. The ends were cut back, 2 bases at V and 5 bases at J, with 16 bases in the middle. Per germline, CDR1 MNHNS and CDR2 SASEGT. The CDR3 spans 16 residues. The CDR3 DNA sequence: TGTGCCAGCAGTGAATCGGGGTGGAGGGAGGATCAGCCCCAGCATTTT. It translates to CASSESGWREDQPQHF.

The rearrangement links TRBV2 to TRBJ1-1; D is uncertain. V was shortened by 6 bases and J by 1 base, with 15 bases between the two germline ends. This CDR3 has 15 residues. Germline lookup yields CDR1 SNHLY and CDR2 FYNNEI. As DNA, the CDR3 is TGTGCCAGCAGGGCCCGATGGACGGCGAACACTGAAGCTTTCTTT. Residues: CASRARWTANTEAFF.

CDR3 sequence reads: CASSDRVPNTEAFF. DNA for the CDR3: TGTGCCAGCAGTGATAGGGTACCGAACACTGAAGCTTTCTTT. This chain uses TRBV2 with TRBJ1-1, with D uncertain. V shed 3 bases and J shed 1 base, with 9 bases lying between them. Germline V gives CDR1 SNHLY, CDR2 FYNNEI. The CDR3 runs 14 residues.

V gene TRBV5-6 combines with J gene TRBJ2-7; possibly TRBD2 for D (6 bases). CDR1 is SGHDT, CDR2 YYEEEE, per germline. V was pared by 0 bases and J by 4 bases, with 17 bases between. This CDR3 has 16 amino acids. The CDR3 nucleotides are TGTGCCAGCAGCTTGGCGGGAGCCCACCTTGAGTACGAGCAGTACTTC. Its protein product is CASSLAGAHLEYEQYF.

V usage is TRBV5-6 and J usage is TRBJ2-7; 7 nucleotides align to TRBD1. The germline V gene encodes CDR1 SGHDT and CDR2 YYEEEE. The CDR3 has 13 residues. J was trimmed by 5 bases and V by 5 bases; bases with no gene match: 7. CDR3 DNA sequence: TGTGCCAGCAGTCTGACAGGGATGGACGAGCAGTACTTC. Translated: CASSLTGMDEQYF.

This sequence joins TRBV30 and TRBJ1-5; 10 positions match TRBD1. The CDR3 extends over 15 amino acids. Germline values: CDR1 GTSNPN, CDR2 SVGIG (reference sequence). V lost 1 base to trimming and J lost 7 bases; unmatched junction nucleotides: 7. The CDR3 bases are TGTGCCTGGAGTGCCGGGACAGGGGTAGGGCAGCCCCAGCATTTT. Translated, it gives CAWSAGTGVGQPQHF.

The chain is built from TRBV6-6 and TRBJ1-1, with D uncertain. The CDR3 contains 14 residues. The germline CDR1 and CDR2 sequences are MNHNY and SVGAGI (reference sequence). The germline V and J ends were trimmed by 2 bases and 1 base, with 8 bases remaining between them. The CDR3 DNA is TGTGCCAGCAGTTACCAAGCTTCGAACACTGAAGCTTTCTTT. Amino acid sequence: CASSYQASNTEAFF.

The rearrangement joins TRBV6-1 to TRBJ2-3; tentative D call: TRBD2 (5 bases). The germline CDR1 and CDR2 sequences are MNHNS and SASEGT. V was shortened by 4 bases and J by 4 bases, with 12 bases between the two germline ends. CDR3 length equals 14 residues. Here the CDR3 reads CASSAVLVPDTQYF. The CDR3 DNA follows: TGTGCCAGCAGTGCGGTACTAGTCCCAGATACGCAGTATTTT.